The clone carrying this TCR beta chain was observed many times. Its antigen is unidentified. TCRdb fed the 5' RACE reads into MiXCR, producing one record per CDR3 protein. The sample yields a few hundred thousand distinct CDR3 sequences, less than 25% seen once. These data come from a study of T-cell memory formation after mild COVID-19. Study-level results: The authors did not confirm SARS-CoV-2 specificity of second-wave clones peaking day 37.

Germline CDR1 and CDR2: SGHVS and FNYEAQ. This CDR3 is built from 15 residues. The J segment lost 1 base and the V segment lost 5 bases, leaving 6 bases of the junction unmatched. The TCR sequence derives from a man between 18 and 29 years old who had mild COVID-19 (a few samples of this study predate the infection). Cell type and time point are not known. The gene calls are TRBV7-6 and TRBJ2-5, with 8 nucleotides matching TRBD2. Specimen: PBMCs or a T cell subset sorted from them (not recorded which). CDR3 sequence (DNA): TGTGCCAGCAGCCGCGGGGGGACCCTCCAAGAGACCCAGTACTTC. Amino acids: CASSRGGTLQETQYF. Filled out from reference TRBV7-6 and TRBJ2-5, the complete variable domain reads GAGVSQSPRYKVTKRGQDVALRCDPISGHVSLYWYRQALGQGPEFLTYFNYEAQQDKSGLPNDRFSAERPEGSISTLTIQRTEQRDSAMYRCASSRGGTLQETQYFGPGTRLLVL.